The T cell receptor beta chain described here comes from a study of shared clonotypes between healthy human individuals. Study outcomes and limitations: Clonotype sharing levels among donors were expected to vary with sequencing depth. Shared clonotypes: approximately 5% naive CD4, 3% to 3.5% naive CD8, roughly 2.4% memory CD4, about 0.41% memory CD8.

At deep level, the assay was performed. In the original analysis: With immunoSEQ giving junction-only sequences and no quality scores, filtering differed. Sequencing used immunoSEQ multiplex PCR; TCRdb keeps in-frame clones, though not all of them. The V and J calls and the clone size are those of that table, but D and trimming were determined from the DNA. The table records around 2,100,000 clones, about 94% of them present only once. The germline CDR1 and CDR2 sequences are LNHNV and YYDKDF (reference sequence). The ends were cut back, 9 bases at V and 4 bases at J, with 14 bases in the middle. The CDR3 consists of 13 residues. About this clone itself: Its specificity is not known.

The naive CD8 subset, CD45RO-negative cells positively selected for CCR7, excluded terminally differentiated effector memory CD45RA+ cells. The receptor comes from a man aged 18-30 years in good health. Material for sequencing was naive CD8+ T cells sorted from blood. The chain joins TRBV15 to TRBJ2-3, with D perhaps given as TRBD1 or TRBD2 (7 bases each). The CDR3 loop is CATGRGRADTQYF. CDR3 DNA: TGTGCCACAGGGAGGGGGCGGGCAGATACGCAGTATTTT.